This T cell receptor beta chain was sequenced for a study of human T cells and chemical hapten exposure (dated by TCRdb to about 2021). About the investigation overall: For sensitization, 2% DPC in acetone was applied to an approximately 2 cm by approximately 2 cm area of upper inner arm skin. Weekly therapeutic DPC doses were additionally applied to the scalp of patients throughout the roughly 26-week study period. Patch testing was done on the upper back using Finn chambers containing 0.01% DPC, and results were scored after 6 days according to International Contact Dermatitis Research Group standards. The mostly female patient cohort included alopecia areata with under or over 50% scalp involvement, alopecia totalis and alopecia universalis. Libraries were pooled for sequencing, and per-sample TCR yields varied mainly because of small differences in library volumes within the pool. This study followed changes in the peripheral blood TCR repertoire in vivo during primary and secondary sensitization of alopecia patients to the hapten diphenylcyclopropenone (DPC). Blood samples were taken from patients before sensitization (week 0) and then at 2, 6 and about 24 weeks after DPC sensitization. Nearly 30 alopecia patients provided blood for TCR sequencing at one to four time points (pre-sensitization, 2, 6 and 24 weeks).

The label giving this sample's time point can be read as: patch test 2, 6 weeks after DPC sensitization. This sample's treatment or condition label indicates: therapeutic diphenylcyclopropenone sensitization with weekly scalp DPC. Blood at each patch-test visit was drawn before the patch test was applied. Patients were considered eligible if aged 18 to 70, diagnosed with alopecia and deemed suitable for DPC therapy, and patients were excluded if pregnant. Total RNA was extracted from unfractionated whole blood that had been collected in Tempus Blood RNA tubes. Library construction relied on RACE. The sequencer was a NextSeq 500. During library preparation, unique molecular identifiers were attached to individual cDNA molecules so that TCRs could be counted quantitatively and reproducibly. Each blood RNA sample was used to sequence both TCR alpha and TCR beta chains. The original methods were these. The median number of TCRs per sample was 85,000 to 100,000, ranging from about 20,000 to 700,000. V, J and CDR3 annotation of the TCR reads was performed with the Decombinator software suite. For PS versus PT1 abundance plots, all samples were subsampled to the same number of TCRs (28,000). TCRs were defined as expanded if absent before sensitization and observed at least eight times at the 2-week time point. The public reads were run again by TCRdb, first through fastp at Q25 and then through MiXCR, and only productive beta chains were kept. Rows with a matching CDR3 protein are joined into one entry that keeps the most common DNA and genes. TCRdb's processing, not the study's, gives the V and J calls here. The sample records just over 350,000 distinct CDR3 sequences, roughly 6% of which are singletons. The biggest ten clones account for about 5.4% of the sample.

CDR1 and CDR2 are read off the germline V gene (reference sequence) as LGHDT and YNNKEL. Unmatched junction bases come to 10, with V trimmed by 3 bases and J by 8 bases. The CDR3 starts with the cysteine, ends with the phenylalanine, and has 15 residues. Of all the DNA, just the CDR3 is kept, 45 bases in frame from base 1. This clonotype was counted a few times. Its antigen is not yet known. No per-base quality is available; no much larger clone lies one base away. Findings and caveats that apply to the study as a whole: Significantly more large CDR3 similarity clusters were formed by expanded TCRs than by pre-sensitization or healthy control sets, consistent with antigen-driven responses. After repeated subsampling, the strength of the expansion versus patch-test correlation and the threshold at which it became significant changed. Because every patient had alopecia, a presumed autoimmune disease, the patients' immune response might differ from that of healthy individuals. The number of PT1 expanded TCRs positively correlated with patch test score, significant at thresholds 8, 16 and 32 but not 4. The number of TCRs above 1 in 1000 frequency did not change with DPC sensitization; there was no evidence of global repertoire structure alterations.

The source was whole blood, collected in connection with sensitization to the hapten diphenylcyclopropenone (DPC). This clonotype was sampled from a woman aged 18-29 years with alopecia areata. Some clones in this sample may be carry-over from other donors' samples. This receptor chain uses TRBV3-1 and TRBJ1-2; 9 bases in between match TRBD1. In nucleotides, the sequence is TGTGCCAGCAGCCACCCTTTACAGGGGGCGAAAGGCTACACCTTC. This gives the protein CASSHPLQGAKGYTF.